The 5 T cell receptor beta chains below all came from one sample that was sequenced in a study of beta chain features in type 1 diabetes. The sequenced template was cDNA made from the entire isolated RNA. Clones were sequenced by immunoSEQ multiplex PCR, and TCRdb holds only the in-frame ones, with some missing. The sample yields 810,000 or so clones, roughly 15% seen once. Sequencing used naive CD4+ T cells from blood. These receptors were obtained from a woman under 30 in good health.

V gene TRBV25-1 combines with J gene TRBJ1-4; weak D call: TRBD1 (5 bases). The CDR3 length is 14 residues. V was cut by 7 bases and J by 4 bases, with 13 bases left in between. In germline, CDR1 is MGHDK, CDR2 SYGVNS. Written as DNA, the CDR3 is TGTGCCAGCACCCCGACAGCTAATAATGAAAAACTGTTTTTT. This gives the protein CASTPTANNEKLFF.

This chain connects TRBV28 to TRBJ1-4; no definite D call. Per germline, CDR1 MDHEN and CDR2 SYDVKM. V gave up 1 base and J gave up 1 base, with 4 bases separating them. The length of the CDR3 is 14 residues. The CDR3 coding sequence is TGTGCCAGCAGTTTATTAGGAACTAATGAAAAACTGTTTTTT. Protein sequence: CASSLLGTNEKLFF.

The CDR3 region has the DNA TGTGCCACCAGCAGTAGGTCTTATGCGGGAGGTGGCAATGAGCAGTTCTTC. This sequence encodes CATSSRSYAGGGNEQFF. The V and J genes are TRBV15 and TRBJ2-1; 8 nucleotides agree with TRBD2. J gave up 6 bases and V 3 bases, and 13 bases lay outside the gene matches. This CDR3 comprises 17 residues. Germline V gene data show CDR1 as LNHNV and CDR2 as YYDKDF (reference sequence).

The chain employs TRBV7-9 and TRBJ2-1; the D gene is possibly TRBD2 (5 bases). This CDR3 has 17 residues. Germline V gene lookup returns CDR1 SEHNR and CDR2 FQNEAQ (reference sequence). V lost 4 bases to trimming and J lost 4 bases, with 20 bases between them. The CDR3 here is CASSSLYTRAIYNEQFF. Here the CDR3 DNA reads TGTGCCAGCAGCTCCCTCTATACTAGGGCTATTTACAATGAGCAGTTCTTC.

This clone has a handful of counts. This chain connects TRBV18 to TRBJ1-3; D is ambiguous. Trimming removed 3 bases from V and 0 bases from J, with 12 bases in between. Germline CDR1 KGHSH, CDR2 LQKENI. This CDR3 comprises 16 residues. CDR3 residues: CASSPLNKASGNTIYF. The CDR3 DNA is TGTGCCAGCTCACCGCTGAACAAAGCCTCTGGAAACACCATATATTTT. The full variable domain, in which reference TRBV18 and TRBJ1-3 provide the parts outside the CDR3, is NAGVMQNPRHLVRRRGQEARLRCSPMKGHSHVYWYRQLPEEGLKFMVYLQKENIIDESGMPKERFSAEFPKEGPSILRIQQVVRGDSAAYFCASSPLNKASGNTIYFGEGSWLTVV.